The 25 T cell receptor beta chains in this list originate from one sample, sequenced in a study of blood T cells in healthy people across ages (dated by TCRdb to between 2015 and 2017). Library creation used 5' RACE. TCRdb names Illumina HiSeq 2500 as the instrument used. The second PCR ran for roughly 7 to 12 cycles and used a J-beta primer mix along with a sample-barcoded 5' primer. TCRdb cleaned the public reads at Q25 with fastp, built clones with MiXCR and kept in-frame beta chains. A single entry per CDR3 protein holds the most common genes and DNA from its merged rows. The sample records about 800,000 distinct CDR3 sequences, 55% to 70% of which are singletons. The ten most abundant clones make up over 20% of the sample. The sample taken for sequencing was blood. All receptors derive from a young man in good health.

This clonotype was counted a few times. The genes are TRBV20-1 and TRBJ2-1; a weak D match, TRBD2 (5 bases). CDR3 size: 15 residues. Germline-derived CDR1 and CDR2 are DFQATT and SNEGSKA (reference sequence). The germline V and J ends were trimmed by 3 bases and 2 bases, with 14 bases remaining between them. The CDR3 DNA follows: TGCAGTGCTAGTGATTTCGCGGGTACCTACAATGAGCAGTTCTTC. Encoded protein: CSASDFAGTYNEQFF.

The chain links TRBV2 to TRBJ2-3; 10 nucleotides line up with TRBD2. With V trimmed by 10 bases and J by 6 bases, 13 bases remained unmatched. This CDR3 is built from 15 residues. Germline V CDR1 and CDR2: SNHLY, FYNNEI. The CDR3 DNA reads TGTGCCACAGGAGGAGCGGGAGGGCCTGGGGATACGCAGTATTTT. This gives the protein CATGGAGGPGDTQYF.

This clonotype showed up just a few times. The J gene is TRBJ2-6, the V gene TRBV10-3; TRBD1 agrees at 9 bases. Losses at the gene ends were 7 bases for V and 0 bases for J; bases not matched to a gene: 4. Germline V lookup: CDR1 ENHRY, CDR2 SYGVKD. The CDR3 loop spans 16 amino acids. The CDR3 protein is CAIKTGGYSGANVLTF. The DNA for the CDR3 is TGTGCCATCAAGACAGGGGGATACTCTGGGGCCAACGTCCTGACTTTC.

This clonotype was seen a handful of times. The gene calls are TRBV20-1 and TRBJ2-7; TRBD1 matches 12 bases. The CDR3 totals 14 residues. Looked up from germline, CDR1 is DFQATT and CDR2 is SNEGSKA (reference sequence). The CDR3 DNA is TGCAGCTCACGGGACAGGGGGCTACTCTACGAGCAGTACTTC. Amino acid sequence: CSSRDRGLLYEQYF.

V gene TRBV4-2 combines with J gene TRBJ1-4; TRBD1 might be the D (6 bases). The CDR3 sequence is 15 residues long. Trimming removed 0 bases at V and 9 bases at J, with 14 bases between. CDR1 LGHNA and CDR2 YNFKEQ come from the germline V gene. The CDR3 loop reads CASSQDGKGGKKLFF. The CDR3 region has the DNA TGTGCCAGCAGCCAAGATGGGAAGGGGGGTAAAAAACTGTTTTTT.

The rearrangement links TRBV15 to TRBJ2-7, with 7 bases aligning to TRBD1. Germline loops: CDR1 LNHNV, CDR2 YYDKDF (reference sequence). There are 16 residues in the CDR3. Trimming removed 1 base from V and 7 bases from J; junction bases left unmatched: 13. The CDR3 region has the DNA TGTGCCACCAGCAGAGTACAGGGGACACACTACAATGAGCAGTACTTC. Residues: CATSRVQGTHYNEQYF.

As to this clonotype: An end of the junction differs from the germline gene, which may be a read error. This chain connects TRBV11-2 to TRBJ1-2, with 8 bases fitting TRBD1. CDR3 length equals 19 residues. The germline V gene encodes CDR1 SGHAT and CDR2 FQNNGV. CDR3 sequence: CASRALNRDRRDLNYGYIF. Written as DNA, the CDR3 is TGTGCCAGCAGGGCACTAAACCGGGACAGGCGGGATCTCAACTATGGCTACATCTTC.

This clonotype has a handful of counts. The chain uses TRBV20-1 and TRBJ2-3; D remains ambiguous. Germline CDR1 is DFQATT and CDR2 is SNEGSKA (reference sequence). The CDR3 extends over 12 amino acids. V was shortened by 0 bases and J by 3 bases, with 4 bases between the two germline ends. CDR3 sequence: CSAREETDTQYF. DNA of the CDR3: TGCAGTGCTAGAGAGGAGACAGATACGCAGTATTTT.

The rearrangement joins TRBV20-1 to TRBJ1-4; maybe TRBD1 (6 bases). CDR1 and CDR2 (germline): DFQATT, SNEGSKA (reference sequence). Trimming took off 5 bases at V and 8 bases at J, with 9 bases between the two ends. The CDR3 totals 11 residues. This CDR3 reads CSAPDREKLFF. In DNA form, the CDR3 reads TGCAGTGCTCCAGACAGGGAAAAACTGTTTTTT.

This rearrangement joins TRBV6-7 to TRBJ2-1; tentatively, D is TRBD1 or TRBD2 (5 bases each). TRBV6-7 is noted as an ORF with a role that remains uncertain. V lost 8 bases to trimming and J lost 5 bases, with 7 bases between them. CDR3 length equals 11 residues. CDR3 sequence: CASGTHNEQFF. Here the CDR3 DNA reads TGTGCCAGCGGGACGCACAATGAGCAGTTCTTC.

V and J are TRBV7-6 and TRBJ2-6; tentative D call: TRBD1 (5 bases). Per the germline V gene, CDR1 is SGHVS and CDR2 is FNYEAQ. This CDR3 region has 16 residues. Trimming left V 5 bases short and J 7 bases short, with 18 bases between. The CDR3 sequence is CASSPGPDRLANVLTF. CDR3 sequence (DNA): TGTGCCAGCAGCCCAGGCCCTGACAGATTAGCCAACGTCCTGACTTTC.

This clonotype was observed a handful of times. The J gene is TRBJ2-1, the V gene TRBV29-1; 8 bases align to TRBD2. Germline loops: CDR1 SQVTM, CDR2 ANQGSEA. V shed 6 bases, J shed 0 bases, and the junction held 10 bases outside the gene matches. This CDR3 has 16 amino acids. As DNA, the CDR3 is TGCAGCGTCACCGGACTAGCCCTGAGCTCCTACAATGAGCAGTTCTTC. Residues: CSVTGLALSSYNEQFF.

V gene TRBV7-2 combines with J gene TRBJ2-7; TRBD1 matches at 7 bases. CDR1 and CDR2 from the germline V gene are SGHTA and FQGNSA. The V gene end was trimmed by 4 bases and the J gene end by 2 bases; junction bases not matched to a gene: 8. This CDR3 is built from 15 residues. CDR3 amino acids: CASSSPSTGTYEQYF. CDR3 in DNA: TGTGCCAGCAGCTCCCCTTCGACAGGGACCTACGAGCAGTACTTC.

J is TRBJ2-4 and V is TRBV5-7, with 12 nucleotides matching TRBD1. TRBV5-7 is sorted into the ORF group, with uncertain function. Unmatched junction bases numbered 11, after V lost 0 bases and J lost 1 base. The CDR3 has 20 residues. The CDR3 here is CASSLAEGQGAPGAKNIQYF. The CDR3 nucleotides read TGTGCCAGCAGCTTGGCCGAGGGACAGGGGGCGCCGGGGGCCAAAAACATTCAGTACTTC.

This clonotype was seen only a few times. The V call is TRBV28, the J call TRBJ2-1; D call uncertain. Germline CDR1 and CDR2: MDHEN and SYDVKM. The CDR3 covers 16 residues. V lost 5 bases, J lost 1 base, and 15 bases lay in between. CDR3 sequence: CASSPIRELSYNEQFF. The DNA of the CDR3 is TGTGCCAGCAGTCCTATTAGAGAACTTTCCTACAATGAGCAGTTCTTC.

V gene TRBV29-1 combines with J gene TRBJ1-1; D perhaps matches TRBD1 (5 bases). This CDR3 comprises 15 residues. From germline, CDR1 is SQVTM and CDR2 ANQGSEA. The ends were cut back, 7 bases at V and 4 bases at J, with 22 bases in the middle. This CDR3 reads CSGLDRGGTRTEAFF. CDR3 in DNA: TGCAGCGGCCTTGATCGTGGGGGTACGCGCACTGAAGCTTTCTTT.

This clonotype was observed many times. The rearrangement links TRBV7-8 to TRBJ2-1; the D gene could be TRBD1 or TRBD2 (5 bases each). This CDR3 has 13 residues. Trimming stripped 5 bases from V and 10 bases from J, with 15 bases between. CDR1 is SGHVS and CDR2 is FQNEAQ in the germline V gene. The CDR3 DNA reads TGTGCCAGCAGCCTCAAATTGTGGGGGGAGCAGTTCTTC. Translating gives CASSLKLWGEQFF.

The chain recombines TRBV29-1 with TRBJ1-2; D is undetermined. Germline CDR1 reads SQVTM; CDR2 reads ANQGSEA. The V gene lost 3 bases and the J gene lost 1 base, with 6 bases spanning the gap. The CDR3 consists of 12 residues. The CDR3 DNA sequence: TGCAGCGTTGACAGCTTTAACTATGGCTACACCTTC. It translates to CSVDSFNYGYTF.

The chain recombines TRBV24-1 with TRBJ2-7; D gene unclear. Deletions cut 4 bases from V and 5 bases from J, with 11 bases between. The V gene's germline CDR1 is KGHDR and CDR2 SFDVKD. The CDR3 is 13 residues long. CDR3 in DNA: TGTGCCACCAGTGACGCGGAGTCAGACGAGCAGTACTTC. The encoded protein is CATSDAESDEQYF.

In its sample, this clonotype was seen a few times. The chain is built from TRBV29-1 and TRBJ1-2; D remains ambiguous. V shed 5 bases and J shed 10 bases, with 8 bases lying between them. The CDR3 has 9 residues. The germline CDR1 and CDR2 sequences are SQVTM and ANQGSEA. The CDR3 sequence: CSVLEDYTF. The DNA for the CDR3 is TGCAGCGTTCTCGAGGACTACACCTTC.

The rearrangement links TRBV12-3 or TRBV12-4 to TRBJ1-5; perhaps TRBD1 as D (5 bases). The CDR3 runs 12 residues. V lost 7 bases to trimming and J lost 6 bases, with 10 bases between them. For the CDR3, the DNA is TGTGCCAGCACGTGGGGGGGTCAGCCCCAGCATTTT. Translated: CASTWGGQPQHF.

V gene TRBV25-1 combines with J gene TRBJ2-5; TRBD2 is a possible D gene (6 bases). This CDR3 spans 15 amino acids. Germline V gene lookup returns CDR1 MGHDK and CDR2 SYGVNS. Trimming left V 4 bases short and J 3 bases short, with 15 bases between. The CDR3, as DNA: TGTGCCAGCAGTGTTTTTCGTGGAGGGGAAGAGACCCAGTACTTC. Its translation: CASSVFRGGEETQYF.

V is TRBV12-3 or TRBV12-4 and J is TRBJ2-5; D may match TRBD1 or TRBD2 (5 bases each). The germline V and J ends were trimmed by 4 bases and 6 bases, with 12 bases remaining between them. There are 13 residues in the CDR3. The CDR3 here is CASSWDGRKTQYF. Written as DNA, the CDR3 is TGTGCCAGCAGTTGGGACGGGCGTAAGACCCAGTACTTC.

This clonotype was seen only once. This chain links TRBV4-2 with TRBJ2-1; D perhaps matches TRBD1 (5 bases). The CDR3 has 19 amino acids. CDR1 LGHNA and CDR2 YNFKEQ come from the germline V gene. The germline V and J ends were trimmed by 2 bases and 0 bases, with 20 bases remaining between them. CDR3 amino acids: CASSQNGAGEWGSYNEQFF. CDR3 sequence (DNA): TGTGCCAGCAGCCAAAATGGGGCTGGGGAATGGGGCTCCTACAATGAGCAGTTCTTC.

V is TRBV6-5 and J is TRBJ2-5, with D maybe TRBD2 (7 bases). V dropped 4 bases and J dropped 7 bases, with 25 bases sitting between them. Germline CDR1 is MNHEY and CDR2 is SVGAGI. The CDR3 spans 17 residues. CDR3 nucleotide sequence: TGTGCCAGCAGTTCACAACGCTTTGGGGGGGCCGTAGGGACCCAGTACTTC. Translating gives CASSSQRFGGAVGTQYF.